The sequence of this T cell receptor (beta chain) was determined in a study of identical twins. The CDR3 runs 16 residues. Germline values: CDR1 SGHRS, CDR2 YFSETQ. The V and J ends lost 0 bases and 4 bases, in that order; junction bases with no gene match: 5. This clonotype was seen a handful of times. MiXCR, applied by TCRdb to the 5' RACE reads, yields one record per CDR3 protein. The sample yields hundreds of thousands of distinct CDR3 sequences, 20% to 25% seen once. This sample also appeared in a second study, on T cells expressing NK-cell markers. In that study: The study sequenced eight donors, seven HCMV-seropositive and one seronegative.

The chain employs TRBV5-1 and TRBJ2-1; 9 positions agree with TRBD2. The sequence was obtained from a woman aged 18-35 years in good health. Sample: CD4+ T cells sorted from blood. CDR3 protein: CASSLGGTSQYNEQFF. In DNA, the CDR3 is TGCGCCAGCAGCTTGGGCGGGACTAGCCAATACAATGAGCAGTTCTTC.